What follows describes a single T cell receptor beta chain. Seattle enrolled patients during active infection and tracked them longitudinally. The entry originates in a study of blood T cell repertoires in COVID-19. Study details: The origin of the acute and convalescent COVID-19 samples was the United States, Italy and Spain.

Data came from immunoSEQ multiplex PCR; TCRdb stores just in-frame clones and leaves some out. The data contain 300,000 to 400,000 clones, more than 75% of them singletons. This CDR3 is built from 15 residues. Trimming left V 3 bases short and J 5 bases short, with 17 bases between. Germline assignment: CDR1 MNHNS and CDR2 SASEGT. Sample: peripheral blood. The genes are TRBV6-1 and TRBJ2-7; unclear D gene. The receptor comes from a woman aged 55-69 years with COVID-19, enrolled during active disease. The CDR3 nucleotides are TGTGCCAGCAGTGATGTCGGCACCCCGCGGCACGAGCAGTACTTC. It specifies CASSDVGTPRHEQYF.